This T cell receptor (beta chain) is from a study of cytomegalovirus exposure and HLA in healthy donors. Across the study: HLA-typed donors were the source of about 85 million unique TCRs, which an early data release held.

The ends lost 5 bases at V and 0 bases at J; junction bases unmatched: 14. The CDR3 sequence is 19 residues long. Germline assignment: CDR1 SEHNR and CDR2 FQNEAQ (reference sequence). The PCR made use of 60 Vbeta and 13 Jbeta primers. Data came from immunoSEQ multiplex PCR; TCRdb stores just in-frame clones and leaves some out. The table has 200,000 to 250,000 clones, around 89% seen once; the top ten hold roughly 0.99%. Likely unrecorded immune exposures existed in these nominally healthy donors. Points from the study as a whole: It was likely that a cluster of highly shared sequence variants was a sequencing artifact.

Comments on this clone: Its antigen is not identified.

V is TRBV7-9 and J is TRBJ1-3, with 9 bases fitting TRBD1. The specimen was PBMCs. The source of this sequence is a woman under 30 in good health and CMV-seronegative. The chain's CDR3 is CASSHRSTGGFISGNTIYF. CDR3 in DNA: TGTGCCAGCAGCCACCGGTCGACAGGGGGTTTCATCTCTGGAAACACCATATATTTT.